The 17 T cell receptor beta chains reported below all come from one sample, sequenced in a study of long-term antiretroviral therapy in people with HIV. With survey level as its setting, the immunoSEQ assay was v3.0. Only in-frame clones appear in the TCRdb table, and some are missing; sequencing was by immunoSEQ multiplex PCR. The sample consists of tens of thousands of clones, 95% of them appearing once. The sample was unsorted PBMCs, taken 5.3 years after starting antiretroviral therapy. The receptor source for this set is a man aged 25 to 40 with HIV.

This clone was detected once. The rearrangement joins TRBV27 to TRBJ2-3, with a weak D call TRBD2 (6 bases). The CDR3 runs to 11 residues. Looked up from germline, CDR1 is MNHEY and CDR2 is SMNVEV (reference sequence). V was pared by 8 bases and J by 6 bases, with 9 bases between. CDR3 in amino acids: CASAAGDTQYF. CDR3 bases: TGTGCCAGCGCGGCGGGGGATACGCAGTATTTT.

CDR3 region: CASRPSTEGEAFF. The DNA for the CDR3 is TGTGCCAGCAGACCGTCCACGGAGGGCGAAGCTTTCTTT. The rearrangement uses TRBV27 and TRBJ1-1; D ambiguous. The CDR3 runs 13 residues. From germline, CDR1 is MNHEY and CDR2 SMNVEV (reference sequence). V lost 6 bases to trimming and J lost 8 bases, with 16 bases between them.

The CDR3 region is CASSQAIPRTGGFYGYTF. The CDR3 bases are TGCGCCAGCAGCCAAGCTATACCTAGGACAGGGGGCTTTTATGGCTACACCTTC. The chain combines TRBV4-3 with TRBJ1-2; TRBD1 agrees at 11 bases. V shed 1 base and J 5 bases; nucleotides not matched to a gene: 12. The V gene's germline CDR1 is LGHNA and CDR2 YSLEER. CDR3 length: 18 amino acids.

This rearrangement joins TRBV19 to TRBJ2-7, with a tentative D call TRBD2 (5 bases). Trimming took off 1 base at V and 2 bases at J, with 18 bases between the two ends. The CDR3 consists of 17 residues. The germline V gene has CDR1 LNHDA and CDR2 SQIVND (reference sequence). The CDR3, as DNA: TGTGCCAGTAGTATAGCCCTCCACGGAGAGAGGGCCTACGAGCAGTACTTC. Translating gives CASSIALHGERAYEQYF.

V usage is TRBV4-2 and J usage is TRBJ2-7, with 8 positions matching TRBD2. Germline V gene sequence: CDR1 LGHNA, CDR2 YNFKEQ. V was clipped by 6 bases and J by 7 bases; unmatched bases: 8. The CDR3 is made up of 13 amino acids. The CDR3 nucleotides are TGTGCCAGCAGGGGACTAGGACGCGGAGAGCAGTACTTC. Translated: CASRGLGRGEQYF.

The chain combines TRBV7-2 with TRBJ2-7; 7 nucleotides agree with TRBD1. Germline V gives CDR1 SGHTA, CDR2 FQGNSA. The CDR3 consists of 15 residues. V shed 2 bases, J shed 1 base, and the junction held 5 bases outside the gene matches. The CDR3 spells CASSLRGGVSYEQYF. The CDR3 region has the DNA TGTGCCAGCAGCTTAAGAGGGGGCGTTTCCTACGAGCAGTACTTC.

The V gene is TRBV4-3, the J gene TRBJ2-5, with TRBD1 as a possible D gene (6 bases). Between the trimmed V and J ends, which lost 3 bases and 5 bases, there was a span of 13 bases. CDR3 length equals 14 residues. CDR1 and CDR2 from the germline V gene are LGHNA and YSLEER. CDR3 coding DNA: TGCGCCAGCAGCCAGCAACAGGGAGTCGAGACCCAGTACTTC. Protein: CASSQQQGVETQYF.

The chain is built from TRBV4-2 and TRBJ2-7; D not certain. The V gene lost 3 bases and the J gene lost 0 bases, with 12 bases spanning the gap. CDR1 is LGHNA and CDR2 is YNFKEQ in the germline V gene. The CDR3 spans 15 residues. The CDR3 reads CASSHRLESSYEQYF. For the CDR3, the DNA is TGTGCCAGCAGCCACCGACTGGAGAGCTCCTACGAGCAGTACTTC.

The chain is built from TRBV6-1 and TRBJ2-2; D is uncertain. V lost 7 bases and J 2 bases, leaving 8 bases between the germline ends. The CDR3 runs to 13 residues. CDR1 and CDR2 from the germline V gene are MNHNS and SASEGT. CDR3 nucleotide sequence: TGTGCCAGCACGGTCAGAAACACCGGGGAGCTGTTTTTT. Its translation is CASTVRNTGELFF.

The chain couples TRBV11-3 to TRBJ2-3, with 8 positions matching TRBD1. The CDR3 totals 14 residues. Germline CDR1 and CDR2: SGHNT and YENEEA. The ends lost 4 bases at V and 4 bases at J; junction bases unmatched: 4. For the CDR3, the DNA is TGTGCCAGCAGCTCGGACAGGGTCGCAGATACGCAGTATTTT. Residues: CASSSDRVADTQYF.

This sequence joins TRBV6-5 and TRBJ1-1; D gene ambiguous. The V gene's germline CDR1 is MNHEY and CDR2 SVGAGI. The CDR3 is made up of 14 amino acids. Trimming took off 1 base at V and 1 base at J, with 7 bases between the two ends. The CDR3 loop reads CASSYWGSNTEAFF. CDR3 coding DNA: TGTGCCAGCAGTTACTGGGGTTCGAACACTGAAGCTTTCTTT.

The CDR3 sequence: CASSTRGAFGELFF. DNA of the CDR3: TGTGCCAGTAGTACTCGGGGGGCCTTCGGGGAGCTGTTTTTT. The chain joins TRBV19 to TRBJ2-2; possible D gene TRBD2, 7 bases. This CDR3 is 14 amino acids long. The V end was cut by 4 bases, the J end by 7 bases, with 13 bases between. The germline V gene has CDR1 LNHDA and CDR2 SQIVND (reference sequence). Supplemented by reference TRBV19 and TRBJ2-2, the full variable domain reads DGGITQSPKYLFRKEGQNVTLSCEQNLNHDAMYWYRQDPGQGLRLIYYSQIVNDFQKGDIAEGYSVSREKKESFPLTVTSAQKNPTAFYLCASSTRGAFGELFFGEGSRLTVL.

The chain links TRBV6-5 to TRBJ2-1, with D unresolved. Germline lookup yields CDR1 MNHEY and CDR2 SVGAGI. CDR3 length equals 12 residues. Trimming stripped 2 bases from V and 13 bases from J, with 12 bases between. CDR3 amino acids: CASSYGSSPQFF. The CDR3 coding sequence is TGTGCCAGCAGTTACGGTAGCTCTCCCCAGTTCTTC.

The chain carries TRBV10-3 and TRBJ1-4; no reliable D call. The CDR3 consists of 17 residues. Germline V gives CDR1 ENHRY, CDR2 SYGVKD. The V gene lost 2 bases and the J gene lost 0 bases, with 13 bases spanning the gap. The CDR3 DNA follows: TGTGCCATCAGTGAGGTTGGGATACATGCAACTAATGAAAAACTGTTTTTT. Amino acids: CAISEVGIHATNEKLFF.

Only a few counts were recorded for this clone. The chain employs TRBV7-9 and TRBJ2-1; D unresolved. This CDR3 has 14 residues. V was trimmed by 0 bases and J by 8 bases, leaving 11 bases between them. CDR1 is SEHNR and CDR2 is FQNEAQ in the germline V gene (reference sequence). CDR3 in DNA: TGTGCCAGCAGCTTAGCGCCCGCCCCCGATGAGCAGTTCTTC. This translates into CASSLAPAPDEQFF.

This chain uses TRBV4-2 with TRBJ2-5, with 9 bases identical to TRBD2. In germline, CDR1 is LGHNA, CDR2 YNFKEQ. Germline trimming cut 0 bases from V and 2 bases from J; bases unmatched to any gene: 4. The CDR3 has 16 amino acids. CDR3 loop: CASSQEGGREQETQYF. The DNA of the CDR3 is TGTGCCAGCAGCCAAGAGGGCGGGAGGGAACAAGAGACCCAGTACTTC.

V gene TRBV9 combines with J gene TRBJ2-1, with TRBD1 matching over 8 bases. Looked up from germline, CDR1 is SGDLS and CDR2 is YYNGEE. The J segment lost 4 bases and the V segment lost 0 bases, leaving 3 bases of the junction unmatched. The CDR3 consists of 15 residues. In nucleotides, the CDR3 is TGTGCCAGCAGCGTAGGACAGGGGCGTTACAATGAGCAGTTCTTC. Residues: CASSVGQGRYNEQFF.